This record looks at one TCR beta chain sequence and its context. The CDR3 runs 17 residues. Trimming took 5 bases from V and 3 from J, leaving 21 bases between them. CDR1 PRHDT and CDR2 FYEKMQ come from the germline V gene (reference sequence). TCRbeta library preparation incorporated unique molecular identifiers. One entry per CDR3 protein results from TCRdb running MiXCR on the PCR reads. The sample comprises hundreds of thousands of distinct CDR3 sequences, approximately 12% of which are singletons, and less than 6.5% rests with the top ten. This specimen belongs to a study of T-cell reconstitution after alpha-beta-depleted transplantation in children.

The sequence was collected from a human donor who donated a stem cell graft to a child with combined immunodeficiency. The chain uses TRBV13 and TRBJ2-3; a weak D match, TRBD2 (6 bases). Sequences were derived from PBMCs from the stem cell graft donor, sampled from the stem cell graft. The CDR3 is CASSRTTARDGTDTQYF. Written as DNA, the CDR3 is TGTGCCAGCAGCCGCACTACGGCGCGGGATGGTACAGATACGCAGTATTTT.